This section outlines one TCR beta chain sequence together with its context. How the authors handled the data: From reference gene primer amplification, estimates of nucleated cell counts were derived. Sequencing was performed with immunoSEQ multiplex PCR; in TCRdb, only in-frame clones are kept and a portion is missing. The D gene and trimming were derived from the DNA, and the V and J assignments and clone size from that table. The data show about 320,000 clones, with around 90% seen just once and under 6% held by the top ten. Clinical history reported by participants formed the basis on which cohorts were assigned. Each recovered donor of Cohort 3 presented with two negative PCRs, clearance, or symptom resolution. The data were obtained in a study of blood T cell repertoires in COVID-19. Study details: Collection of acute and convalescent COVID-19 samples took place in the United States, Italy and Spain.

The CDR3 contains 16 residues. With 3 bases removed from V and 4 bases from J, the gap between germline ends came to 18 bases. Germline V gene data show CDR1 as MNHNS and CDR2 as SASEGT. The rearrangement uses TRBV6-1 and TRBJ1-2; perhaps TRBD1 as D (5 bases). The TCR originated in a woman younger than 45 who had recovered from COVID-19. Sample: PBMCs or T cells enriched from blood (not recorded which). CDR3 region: CASSDWPDPGSYGYTF. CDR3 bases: TGTGCCAGCAGTGATTGGCCGGATCCAGGGTCCTATGGCTACACCTTC.